One sample yielded the 22 T cell receptor beta chains listed below, sequenced in a study of T-cell reconstitution after alpha-beta-depleted transplantation in children. The TCRbeta library was prepared with unique molecular identifiers. TCRdb itself ran the PCR reads through MiXCR, one entry per CDR3 protein. The repertoire includes a few hundred thousand distinct CDR3 sequences, approximately 10% of them detected once, and roughly 28% sits in the top ten. The starting material was PBMCs, obtained before TCRalphabeta/CD19-depleted stem cell transplant. The receptors originated from a child younger than two with acute myeloid leukemia, due to receive a stem cell transplant.

This clonotype was counted at least ten times. The V call is TRBV9, the J call TRBJ1-6; the D gene is possibly TRBD1 (5 bases). The CDR3 has 14 residues. Trimming pared 3 bases from V and 9 bases from J, leaving 13 bases between. CDR1 is SGDLS, CDR2 YYNGEE, per germline. CDR3 loop: CASSAEKGFSPLHF. CDR3 sequence (DNA): TGTGCCAGCAGCGCGGAGAAGGGGTTTTCACCCCTCCACTTT.

The sample holds many counts of this clonotype. This chain links TRBV7-6 with TRBJ2-7; a weak D match, TRBD2 (6 bases). The CDR3 loop spans 15 amino acids. Trimming removed 3 bases from V and 2 bases from J, with 14 bases in between. CDR1 is SGHVS and CDR2 is FNYEAQ in the germline V gene. This CDR3 reads CASSLGGADAYEQYF. The DNA for the CDR3 is TGTGCCAGCAGCTTGGGAGGAGCGGATGCCTACGAGCAGTACTTC.

This clonotype was counted only a few times. The chain has TRBV9 and TRBJ2-1, with a tentative D call TRBD2 (5 bases). V lost 2 bases to trimming and J lost 5 bases, with 11 bases between them. This CDR3 is 14 amino acids long. The germline gives CDR1 SGDLS, CDR2 YYNGEE. The CDR3 DNA reads TGTGCCAGCAGCGTTTGGACTGACAACAATGAGCAGTTCTTC. As protein: CASSVWTDNNEQFF.

The table lists this clonotype with many counts. The rearrangement joins TRBV5-1 to TRBJ1-4; D call uncertain. Germline values: CDR1 SGHRS, CDR2 YFSETQ. V shed 3 bases and J shed 8 bases, with 14 bases lying between them. This CDR3 is 14 amino acids long. CDR3 bases: TGCGCCAGCAGCTCGAATCCCCAAGAAGAAAAACTGTTTTTT. Its translation is CASSSNPQEEKLFF.

In this sample, this clonotype turned up a few times. A much larger clone sits a single nucleotide away, making a read error possible. CDR3 sequence reads: CASPWGYGDTF. The CDR3 DNA is TGTGCCAGTCCGTGGGGCTATGGCGACACCTTC. The chain has TRBV27 and TRBJ1-2; TRBD1 is a possible D gene (5 bases). CDR1 and CDR2 (germline): MNHEY, SMNVEV (reference sequence). This CDR3 is built from 11 residues.

The chain is built from TRBV6-6 and TRBJ2-7; D unclear. The V end was cut by 6 bases, the J end by 2 bases, with 11 bases between. The CDR3 has 13 amino acids. Germline V gene data show CDR1 as MNHNY and CDR2 as SVGAGI (reference sequence). The CDR3 DNA sequence: TGTGCCAGCAGCCGGGCTAGTACCTACGAGCAGTACTTC. Amino acids: CASSRASTYEQYF.

This clonotype has a handful of counts. The chain couples TRBV7-9 to TRBJ2-7; TRBD2 matches 7 bases. The J segment lost 4 bases and the V segment lost 3 bases, leaving 6 bases of the junction unmatched. Germline V gene lookup returns CDR1 SEHNR and CDR2 FQNEAQ (reference sequence). The CDR3 has 14 amino acids. CDR3 amino acids: CASSLGGVRYEQYF. The CDR3, as DNA: TGTGCCAGCAGCTTGGGGGGGGTTCGTTACGAGCAGTACTTC. Together with reference TRBV7-9 and TRBJ2-7, the CDR3 gives the full variable domain: DTGVSQNPRHKITKRGQNVTFRCDPISEHNRLYWYRQTLGQGPEFLTYFQNEAQLEKSRLLSDRFSAERPKGSFSTLEIQRTEQGDSAMYLCASSLGGVRYEQYFGPGTRLTVT.

This clonotype was seen ten or more times. The chain links TRBV20-1 to TRBJ2-1; 11 positions agree with TRBD2. The V gene end was trimmed by 3 bases and the J gene end by 3 bases; junction bases not matched to a gene: 4. From germline, CDR1 is DFQATT and CDR2 SNEGSKA (reference sequence). There are 15 residues in the CDR3. The CDR3 bases are TGCAGTGCTAGTAGCGGGAGGGCCCGCTACAATGAGCAGTTCTTC. This translates into CSASSGRARYNEQFF.

This clonotype was found many times. The chain links TRBV24-1 to TRBJ2-7; D might be TRBD1 (5 bases). Germline V gene lookup returns CDR1 KGHDR and CDR2 SFDVKD. CDR3 length: 14 residues. Deletions cut 4 bases from V and 2 bases from J, with 11 bases between. The CDR3: CATSDSGPTYEQYF. Written as DNA, the CDR3 is TGTGCCACCAGTGACTCAGGGCCTACCTACGAGCAGTACTTC.

This clonotype was counted ten times or more. The chain uses TRBV6-5 and TRBJ2-2; D unresolved. CDR3 length: 12 amino acids. CDR1 MNHEY and CDR2 SVGAGI come from the germline V gene. V gave up 7 bases and J gave up 0 bases, with 3 bases separating them. The CDR3 nucleotides read TGTGCCAGCAAAACGAACACCGGGGAGCTGTTTTTT. Amino acids: CASKTNTGELFF.

This clonotype was observed at least ten times. The chain couples TRBV29-1 to TRBJ2-5; perhaps TRBD1 as D (6 bases). V lost 6 bases to trimming and J lost 5 bases, with 28 bases between them. Germline assignment: CDR1 SQVTM and CDR2 ANQGSEA. The CDR3 totals 17 residues. CDR3 in amino acids: CSVVPTHSRGALETQYF. The CDR3 DNA is TGCAGCGTGGTCCCGACCCACAGCAGGGGAGCTTTGGAGACCCAGTACTTC. The variable domain in full, with the rest retrieved from reference TRBV29-1 and TRBJ2-5, is SAVISQKPSRDICQRGTSLTIQCQVDSQVTMMFWYRQQPGQSLTLIATANQGSEATYESGFVIDKFPISRPNLTFSTLTVSNMSPEDSSIYLCSVVPTHSRGALETQYFGPGTRLLVL.

This clonotype has ten or more counts. V usage is TRBV7-6 and J usage is TRBJ2-7; 11 nucleotides align to TRBD1. This CDR3 has 15 amino acids. Unmatched junction bases numbered 7, after V lost 5 bases and J lost 4 bases. Per germline, CDR1 SGHVS and CDR2 FNYEAQ. The CDR3 sequence: CASSPGQGARYEQYF. Written as DNA, the CDR3 is TGTGCCAGCAGCCCAGGACAGGGGGCGAGGTACGAGCAGTACTTC.

At least ten counts were recorded for this clonotype. This chain uses TRBV4-1 with TRBJ1-2; 7 bases are a match to TRBD1. The junction had 4 bases not matched to a gene; V was cut back by 1 base and J by 8 bases. From germline, CDR1 is MGHRA and CDR2 YSYEKL. The CDR3 has 13 amino acids. CDR3 nucleotide sequence: TGCGCCAGCAGCCAAGGACAGGGTGACGGCTACACCTTC. It codes for CASSQGQGDGYTF.

This clonotype was recorded many times. V is TRBV7-2 and J is TRBJ2-3; TRBD1 aligns across 9 bases. Germline-derived CDR1 and CDR2 are SGHTA and FQGNSA. V gave up 6 bases and J gave up 9 bases; unmatched junction bases: 13. CDR3 size: 15 residues. CDR3 in amino acids: CASSPGTGTGGTQYF. DNA for the CDR3: TGTGCCAGCAGTCCCGGGACAGGGACGGGTGGCACGCAGTATTTT.

This clonotype came up many times. The chain links TRBV7-9 to TRBJ2-4, with D possibly TRBD2 on 6 matching bases. Trimming removed 5 bases at V and 8 bases at J, with 16 bases between. CDR1 SEHNR and CDR2 FQNEAQ come from the germline V gene (reference sequence). The CDR3 loop spans 14 amino acids. Here the CDR3 DNA reads TGTGCCAGCAGCCCATCGGGGGAGGTAGACATTCAGTACTTC. It encodes CASSPSGEVDIQYF.

The chain uses TRBV20-1 and TRBJ2-3; D may be TRBD1 or TRBD2 (6 bases each). V was clipped by 6 bases and J by 6 bases, with 13 bases between them. This CDR3 has 12 amino acids. Germline V gene lookup returns CDR1 DFQATT and CDR2 SNEGSKA (reference sequence). DNA for the CDR3: TGCAGTGCGAGGACGGGGGCCGATACGCAGTATTTT. It specifies CSARTGADTQYF.

This clonotype has ten or more counts. The rearrangement uses TRBV6-1 and TRBJ1-6, with D possibly TRBD1 on 5 matching bases. CDR1 MNHNS and CDR2 SASEGT come from the germline V gene. Trimming took off 2 bases at V and 7 bases at J, with 9 bases between the two ends. The CDR3 has 14 amino acids. The CDR3: CASSEWGKNSPLHF. Here the CDR3 DNA reads TGTGCCAGCAGTGAATGGGGGAAGAATTCACCCCTCCACTTT.

To note about this clonotype: This may be a read error, as it is one base from a much larger clone. The chain joins TRBV7-9 to TRBJ2-3; 13 bases match TRBD2. CDR3 size: 16 residues. The germline gives CDR1 SEHNR, CDR2 FQNEAQ (reference sequence). Germline trimming cut 4 bases from V and 5 bases from J; bases unmatched to any gene: 6. DNA for the CDR3: TGTGCCAGCAGCTCGGGACTAGCGGGAAGAAAAGATACGCAGTATTTT. Protein sequence: CASSSGLAGRKDTQYF.

This clonotype was seen many times. The chain recombines TRBV7-9 with TRBJ2-5, with 10 bases identical to TRBD2. Germline V lookup: CDR1 SEHNR, CDR2 FQNEAQ (reference sequence). The CDR3 runs 15 residues. V lost 5 bases, J lost 3 bases, and 6 bases stayed unmatched. The CDR3 DNA follows: TGTGCCAGCAGCGAAGCGGGGGGGCGAGAAGAGACCCAGTACTTC. It codes for CASSEAGGREETQYF.

V gene TRBV11-2 combines with J gene TRBJ2-3, with 7 bases identical to TRBD2. J gave up 3 bases and V 8 bases, and 8 bases lay outside the gene matches. This CDR3 is 14 amino acids long. In germline, CDR1 is SGHAT, CDR2 FQNNGV. The CDR3 region is CASGEGTPTDTQYF. CDR3 bases: TGTGCCAGCGGGGAGGGGACGCCTACAGATACGCAGTATTTT.

This clonotype was observed a handful of times. The chain employs TRBV20-1 and TRBJ2-3; no definite D call. The CDR3 contains 10 residues. Trimming removed 6 bases from V and 9 bases from J, with 10 bases in between. Germline V gene lookup returns CDR1 DFQATT and CDR2 SNEGSKA (reference sequence). CDR3: CSAQANTQYF. For the CDR3, the DNA is TGCAGTGCCCAAGCGAACACGCAGTATTTT.

This clonotype was counted ten times or more. The chain has TRBV4-1 and TRBJ1-4; D is unresolved. Germline V CDR1 and CDR2: MGHRA, YSYEKL. This CDR3 has 15 residues. Trimming removed 0 bases at V and 3 bases at J, with 8 bases between. In nucleotides, the CDR3 is TGCGCCAGCAGCCAAGATGGGAGGCCTAATGAAAAACTGTTTTTT. Its translation is CASSQDGRPNEKLFF.